Each of the 29 T cell receptor beta chains below was sequenced from the same sample in a study of vaccination and CD4 T cells after COVID-19 (dated by TCRdb to between 2021 and 2023). The time point label, read with the paper, signifies: late sampling 161 to 241 days after vaccination in a few convalescent patients. Sample treatment or condition, as interpreted from the label and publication: roughly 11-day PBMC culture with coronavirus spike peptide pools or control peptides (ViraFEST assay). Their target antigens are unknown. The method was PCR. These reads were obtained on an Illumina iSeq 100. At the Johns Hopkins FTIC core, DNA from the cultured CD4+ T cells underwent TCR sequencing with the Oncomine TCR Beta short-read assay. The public reads were run again by TCRdb, first through fastp at Q25 and then through MiXCR, and only productive beta chains were kept. Identical CDR3 protein sequences are pooled into one entry, listed with their most common genes and DNA. This sample gives some 25,000 distinct CDR3 sequences in total; 30% of them show up just once. In total, the top ten clones hold approximately 2.8% of the sample.

The starting material was CD4+ T cells from blood, cultured in vitro, obtained about 7 months after SARS-CoV-2 vaccination. Receptors originate from a human donor who had recovered from COVID-19.

The chain joins TRBV11-1 to TRBJ2-7; D gene uncertain. Germline V gives CDR1 SGHAT, CDR2 FQDESV (reference sequence). The CDR3 consists of 14 residues. V was clipped by 6 bases and J by 6 bases, with 18 bases between them. CDR3 sequence: CASRFGRTSREQYF. Written as DNA, the CDR3 is TGTGCCAGCAGATTCGGACGGACGTCTCGCGAGCAGTACTTC.

There are a few counts of this clonotype. The chain combines TRBV7-9 with TRBJ2-1; 8 bases line up with TRBD1. The V gene's germline CDR1 is SEHNR and CDR2 FQNEAQ (reference sequence). The CDR3 has 14 residues. V dropped 0 bases and J dropped 6; count of bases not matched to a gene: 1. The CDR3 bases are TGTGCCAGCAGCTTAGCGGGACAGGTCAATGAGCAGTTCTTC. Its translation is CASSLAGQVNEQFF.

This chain joins TRBV6-1 and TRBJ2-7; no definite D call. The germline gives CDR1 MNHNS, CDR2 SASEGT. Trimming removed 7 bases at V and 0 bases at J, with 13 bases between. CDR3 length: 14 residues. The CDR3 loop reads CASTMRPSSYEQYF. In DNA, the CDR3 is TGTGCCAGCACCATGCGTCCCAGCTCCTACGAGCAGTACTTC.

This clonotype was recorded a few times. The rearrangement uses TRBV20-1 and TRBJ1-1; D unclear. The CDR3 is 13 residues long. The V end was cut by 3 bases, the J end by 1 base, with 9 bases between. Germline V gene lookup returns CDR1 DFQATT and CDR2 SNEGSKA (reference sequence). In DNA, the CDR3 is TGCAGTGCTAGGGATTGGAGGAACACTGAAGCTTTCTTT. It codes for CSARDWRNTEAFF.

The chain has TRBV10-1 and TRBJ1-2; TRBD1 agrees at 7 bases. The CDR3 is 19 amino acids. The V segment lost 7 bases and the J segment 0 bases; nucleotides outside the gene matches: 20. Germline CDR1 WNHNN, CDR2 SYGVQD (reference sequence). This chain's CDR3 is CASIPGQLPTRGSNYGYTF. The CDR3 DNA sequence: TGCGCCAGCATACCGGGACAGCTCCCTACAAGGGGATCTAACTATGGCTACACCTTC.

This clonotype was found a few times. The V and J genes are TRBV15 and TRBJ2-7; TRBD1 agrees at 10 bases. The CDR3 is made up of 21 amino acids. CDR1 and CDR2 from the germline V gene are LNHNV and YYDKDF (reference sequence). J lost 1 base, V lost 5 bases, and 23 bases had no gene match. CDR3 in amino acids: CATSQKRYKRGGQGFSYEQYF. The CDR3 DNA sequence: TGTGCCACCAGCCAAAAACGCTATAAGAGGGGGGGACAGGGGTTTTCCTACGAGCAGTACTTC. Drawing the rest from reference TRBV15 and TRBJ2-7, the complete variable domain is DAMVIQNPRYQVTQFGKPVTLSCSQTLNHNVMYWYQQKSSQAPKLLFHYYDKDFNNEADTPDNFQSRRPNTSFCFLDIRSPGLGDTAMYLCATSQKRYKRGGQGFSYEQYFGPGTRLTVT.

This clonotype was found a few times. The chain uses TRBV20-1 and TRBJ2-7, with 11 bases matching TRBD2. Germline V lookup: CDR1 DFQATT, CDR2 SNEGSKA (reference sequence). The junction had 7 bases not matched to a gene; V was cut back by 3 bases and J by 6 bases. CDR3 size: 14 residues. CDR3 protein: CSARWGTSGAEQYF. Written as DNA, the CDR3 is TGCAGTGCTAGGTGGGGGACTAGCGGCGCCGAGCAGTACTTC.

This clonotype appeared a few times. The J gene is TRBJ2-1, the V gene TRBV20-1; perhaps TRBD2 as D (6 bases). CDR1 DFQATT and CDR2 SNEGSKA come from the germline V gene (reference sequence). Trimming took off 7 bases at V and 8 bases at J, with 18 bases between the two ends. The CDR3 runs 13 residues. The CDR3 nucleotides are TGCAGTGTCACCCCCGGAGCTAGCGATGAGCAGTTCTTC. Translated, it gives CSVTPGASDEQFF.

The chain couples TRBV6-1 to TRBJ2-1; D not resolved. V lost 6 bases, J lost 10 bases, and 16 bases lay in between. This CDR3 spans 13 amino acids. Germline CDR1 MNHNS, CDR2 SASEGT. The CDR3 nucleotides read TGTGCCAGCAGAGTGGCCTACTCTTGGGAGCAGTTCTTC. Protein: CASRVAYSWEQFF.

This clonotype came up a few times. This rearrangement joins TRBV20-1 to TRBJ2-1; D perhaps matches TRBD2 (6 bases). This CDR3 region has 14 residues. Germline assignment: CDR1 DFQATT and CDR2 SNEGSKA (reference sequence). The V end was cut by 1 base, the J end by 3 bases, with 10 bases between. DNA of the CDR3: TGCAGTGCTAGAGTAAGCGGGTACTACAATGAGCAGTTCTTC. Protein product: CSARVSGYYNEQFF.

In its sample, this clonotype was seen a few times. The chain is built from TRBV20-1 and TRBJ2-5; 9 bases agree with TRBD2. J was trimmed by 4 bases and V by 2 bases; bases with no gene match: 14. The germline V gene has CDR1 DFQATT and CDR2 SNEGSKA (reference sequence). The length of the CDR3 is 17 residues. CDR3 DNA: TGCAGTGCTAGAAAGGTAGCGGGAGCCCCACTTGGAGAGACCCAGTACTTC. The encoded protein is CSARKVAGAPLGETQYF.

Only a few counts were recorded for this clonotype. This chain joins TRBV10-3 and TRBJ1-5; D might be TRBD1 (5 bases). V was cut by 0 bases and J by 4 bases, with 13 bases left in between. Germline assignment: CDR1 ENHRY and CDR2 SYGVKD. The CDR3 has 16 residues. The CDR3 DNA sequence: TGTGCCATCAGTGAGTCGGTCCCAGGGAGAAATCAGCCCCAGCATTTT. Its translation is CAISESVPGRNQPQHF.

This clonotype appeared many times. V and J are TRBV15 and TRBJ2-7, with TRBD2 identical over 9 bases. Trimming took 5 bases from V and 5 from J; bases not matched to a gene: 10. Germline CDR1 LNHNV, CDR2 YYDKDF (reference sequence). The CDR3 has 15 residues. The CDR3 bases are TGTGCCACCAGCCGGGCGGGCGGGAGGGCAAACGAGCAGTACTTC. The encoded protein is CATSRAGGRANEQYF.

This chain links TRBV10-2 with TRBJ2-7, with D perhaps matching TRBD2 (6 bases). This CDR3 is built from 14 residues. V was trimmed by 6 bases and J by 1 base, leaving 13 bases between them. The V gene's germline CDR1 is WSHSY and CDR2 SAAADI. The CDR3 coding sequence is TGCGCCAGCAGGTTCATCGGGGGATCCTACGAGCAGTACTTC. Encoded protein: CASRFIGGSYEQYF.

The chain employs TRBV20-1 and TRBJ2-5; 9 bases match TRBD2. With 7 bases clipped from V and 1 base from J, the junction kept 4 bases outside the gene matches. This CDR3 spans 13 amino acids. Germline V gives CDR1 DFQATT, CDR2 SNEGSKA (reference sequence). The CDR3 reads CSDKTSGQETQYF. The CDR3, as DNA: TGCAGTGATAAGACTAGCGGCCAAGAGACCCAGTACTTC.

The chain is built from TRBV7-2 and TRBJ2-1, with D possibly TRBD1 on 5 matching bases. Deletions cut 1 base from V and 7 bases from J, with 20 bases between. This CDR3 has 17 amino acids. The germline gives CDR1 SGHTA, CDR2 FQGNSA. CDR3 protein: CASSLDERNQGWNEQFF. DNA for the CDR3: TGTGCCAGCAGCTTAGACGAAAGGAACCAGGGCTGGAATGAGCAGTTCTTC.

This rearrangement joins TRBV20-1 to TRBJ2-1; 11 bases line up with TRBD2. There are 14 residues in the CDR3. CDR1 is DFQATT, CDR2 SNEGSKA, per germline (reference sequence). V was clipped by 1 base and J by 8 bases; unmatched bases: 4. CDR3 bases: TGCAGTGCTAGAGTAGCGGGAGGGTTGGATGAGCAGTTCTTC. The encoded protein is CSARVAGGLDEQFF.

The chain uses TRBV11-1 and TRBJ2-4, with D possibly being TRBD1 (6 bases). The ends were cut back, 5 bases at V and 8 bases at J, with 19 bases in the middle. Germline lookup yields CDR1 SGHAT and CDR2 FQDESV (reference sequence). This CDR3 has 15 residues. The CDR3 DNA sequence: TGTGCCAGCAGCGCAGGGGTACAGGACATCGACATTCAGTACTTC. The encoded protein is CASSAGVQDIDIQYF.

Only a few counts were recorded for this clonotype. V and J are TRBV7-6 and TRBJ1-1, with D unclear. This CDR3 contains 14 residues. Germline CDR1 SGHVS, CDR2 FNYEAQ. Trimming took off 1 base at V and 1 base at J, with 7 bases between the two ends. CDR3 amino acids: CASSLGGTNTEAFF. The CDR3 region has the DNA TGTGCCAGCAGCTTAGGAGGAACGAACACTGAAGCTTTCTTT.

This clonotype was detected only a few times. The chain combines TRBV20-1 with TRBJ2-1; 8 bases are a match to TRBD2. The germline V gene encodes CDR1 DFQATT and CDR2 SNEGSKA (reference sequence). The CDR3 is 13 amino acids. With 1 base clipped from V and 14 bases from J, the junction kept 10 bases outside the gene matches. CDR3 sequence (DNA): TGCAGTGCTAGAGTGGGCGGGAGGATTCTGAAGTTCTTC. This codes for CSARVGGRILKFF.

This clonotype has more than one count but fewer than ten. V and J are TRBV6-1 and TRBJ2-7; D is unresolved. The germline gives CDR1 MNHNS, CDR2 SASEGT. V dropped 6 bases and J dropped 2 bases, with 11 bases sitting between them. The CDR3 has 13 residues. The CDR3 region has the DNA TGTGCCAGCAGCGACCCTAACGCCTACGAGCAGTACTTC. It translates to CASSDPNAYEQYF.

This chain connects TRBV20-1 to TRBJ1-2; no reliable D call. The V gene lost 6 bases and the J gene lost 4 bases, with 18 bases spanning the gap. CDR1 DFQATT and CDR2 SNEGSKA come from the germline V gene (reference sequence). The CDR3 is made up of 14 amino acids. This CDR3 is CSAPIEQQSYGYTF. The CDR3 coding sequence is TGCAGTGCCCCCATCGAGCAACAGAGCTATGGCTACACCTTC.

CDR3 bases: TGTGCCAGCAGGGAGCAGGGGGCGAGTCAGCCCCAGCATTTT. Translating it yields CASREQGASQPQHF. The chain links TRBV6-1 to TRBJ1-5; the match to TRBD1 covers 8 bases. The CDR3 loop spans 14 amino acids. V shed 6 bases and J 6 bases; nucleotides not matched to a gene: 7. Germline CDR1 reads MNHNS; CDR2 reads SASEGT.

This clonotype was counted between two and nine times. The chain links TRBV6-1 to TRBJ1-1; 8 bases are shared with TRBD1. Germline CDR1 reads MNHNS; CDR2 reads SASEGT. Trimming removed 6 bases from V and 4 bases from J; junction bases left unmatched: 7. CDR3 length equals 14 residues. The CDR3 is CASSRQGASTEAFF. As DNA, the CDR3 is TGTGCCAGCAGCCGGCAGGGGGCGAGCACTGAAGCTTTCTTT.

A single count supports this clonotype. The chain is built from TRBV7-6 and TRBJ2-2; 7 positions agree with TRBD2. The CDR3 sequence is 15 residues long. V gave up 5 bases and J gave up 6 bases; unmatched junction bases: 9. Germline V lookup: CDR1 SGHVS, CDR2 FNYEAQ. Here the CDR3 DNA reads TGTGCCAGCAGCCCCTTAGCGGGTTTCCCCGGGGAGCTGTTTTTT. Amino acid sequence: CASSPLAGFPGELFF.

The chain joins TRBV20-1 to TRBJ1-1; D might be TRBD1 (5 bases). This CDR3 is 16 amino acids long. Between the trimmed V and J ends, which lost 3 bases and 4 bases, there was a span of 21 bases. Germline V gene sequence: CDR1 DFQATT, CDR2 SNEGSKA (reference sequence). CDR3 sequence reads: CSASPAGTGGSTEAFF. DNA of the CDR3: TGCAGTGCTAGCCCTGCAGGGACGGGGGGGAGCACTGAAGCTTTCTTT.

This clonotype was counted between two and nine times. The chain combines TRBV20-1 with TRBJ1-2, with D uncertain. Germline V lookup: CDR1 DFQATT, CDR2 SNEGSKA (reference sequence). This CDR3 contains 15 residues. V was shortened by 2 bases and J by 4 bases, with 17 bases between the two germline ends. The DNA of the CDR3 is TGCAGTGCTAGACCCACCGAACGGGGATTCTATGGCTACACCTTC. Translated: CSARPTERGFYGYTF.

The sample holds many counts of this clonotype. The CDR3 sequence is CSARRTGENSPLHF. In DNA, the CDR3 is TGCAGTGCTAGAAGGACAGGGGAAAATTCACCCCTCCACTTT. This chain connects TRBV20-1 to TRBJ1-6; 9 bases are shared with TRBD1. The V segment lost 2 bases and the J segment 7 bases; nucleotides outside the gene matches: 3. Germline values: CDR1 DFQATT, CDR2 SNEGSKA (reference sequence). This CDR3 contains 14 residues.

CDR3 in amino acids: CASSAVWGQGSSEQYF. DNA of the CDR3: TGTGCCAGCAGTGCGGTTTGGGGACAGGGATCCAGTGAGCAGTACTTC. This chain connects TRBV6-1 to TRBJ2-7; 9 bases agree with TRBD1. V lost 4 bases and J lost 7; bases outside the gene matches: 14. This CDR3 comprises 16 residues. Germline V CDR1 and CDR2: MNHNS, SASEGT.